This T cell receptor beta chain was sequenced for a study of control samples from healthy donors and cancer patients. This CDR3 is built from 12 residues. V shed 3 bases and J 10 bases; nucleotides not matched to a gene: 6. Germline V CDR1 and CDR2: SQVTM, ANQGSEA. Clones were sequenced by immunoSEQ multiplex PCR, and TCRdb holds only the in-frame ones, with some missing. This repertoire shows some 120,000 clones, over 75% found once; its top ten account for roughly 2.7%. The specimen sequenced was blood. This sequence was found in a man aged 18 to 30 in good health. The chain has TRBV29-1 and TRBJ2-1; TRBD2 matches at 7 bases. CDR3 DNA: TGCAGCGTTGACGGTGGGGGGGAGGAGCAGTTCTTC. The encoded protein is CSVDGGGEEQFF.